Shown below are 14 T cell receptor beta chains from a single sample sequenced in a study of regulatory T cells in long-lasting Graves disease. Through Arm-PCR of CDR3 regions and iRepertoire HTBI primers, TCR beta libraries were built. Via MiXCR, TCRdb re-called the multiplex PCR reads, giving one row per CDR3 protein. The repertoire has 350,000 to 500,000 distinct CDR3 sequences, 12% to 15% of them found once; the top ten carry approximately 15%. The time point was: newly diagnosed GD, antithyroid drugs for less than 3 months. TCR sequences were obtained from RNA taken from PBMCs. Separately, the same data were catalogued under a study of T cells in Graves' hyperthyroidism and ophthalmopathy.

This specimen was peripheral blood mononuclear cells (PBMCs), taken at new diagnosis, from a patient treated with antithyroid drugs. Receptor source: a woman aged 45 to 65 with Graves disease.

In its sample, this clonotype was seen many times. The CDR3 DNA is TGTGCCAGCGAATCTACCTACGAGCAGTACTTC. Amino acid sequence: CASESTYEQYF. The V and J genes are TRBV2 and TRBJ2-7; the D is unclear. The CDR3 sequence is 11 residues long. V was clipped by 8 bases and J by 2 bases, with 7 bases between them. The germline V gene encodes CDR1 SNHLY and CDR2 FYNNEI.

The gene calls are TRBV19 and TRBJ2-2, with D possibly matching TRBD1 (7 bases). Germline V CDR1 and CDR2: LNHDA, SQIVND (reference sequence). V dropped 6 bases and J dropped 4 bases, with 12 bases sitting between them. CDR3 length: 14 amino acids. Here the CDR3 reads CASRAGGRTGELFF. Written as DNA, the CDR3 is TGTGCCAGTAGGGCAGGGGGGCGCACCGGGGAGCTGTTTTTT.

This clonotype has at least ten counts. The junction departs from the called germline gene at one end, perhaps through a read error. This chain joins TRBV5-1 and TRBJ2-3; the match to TRBD1 covers 8 bases. The CDR3 covers 14 residues. Germline CDR1 reads SGHRS; CDR2 reads YFSETQ. Here the CDR3 DNA reads TGTGCCAGCAGCTTCGGACAGGGCCCAGATACGCAGTATTTT. Translating it yields CASSFGQGPDTQYF.

Remarks on this clonotype: One end of the junction varies from germline; a read error may be responsible. The rearrangement links TRBV7-9 to TRBJ2-3, with TRBD2 identical over 10 bases. The CDR3 sequence is 16 residues long. Looked up from germline, CDR1 is SEHNR and CDR2 is FQNEAQ (reference sequence). In DNA form, the CDR3 reads TGTGCCGGCAGCCCCTTAGCGGGAGGCCCAGGAGATACGCAGTATTTT. Protein: CAGSPLAGGPGDTQYF. Supplemented by reference TRBV7-9 and TRBJ2-3, the full variable domain reads DTGVSQNPRHKITKRGQNVTFRCDPISEHNRLYWYRQTLGQGPEFLTYFQNEAQLEKSRLLSDRFSAERPKGSFSTLEIQRTEQGDSAMYLCAGSPLAGGPGDTQYFGPGTRLTVL.

At least ten counts were recorded for this clonotype. The chain has TRBV2 and TRBJ1-2; D might be TRBD1 (6 bases). The CDR3 sequence is 12 residues long. Germline loops: CDR1 SNHLY, CDR2 FYNNEI. Trimming pared 8 bases from V and 8 bases from J, leaving 15 bases between. This CDR3 is CASVQTQGGYTF. The CDR3 nucleotides read TGTGCCAGCGTACAGACCCAGGGGGGCTACACCTTC.

The J gene is TRBJ2-2, the V gene TRBV4-1; D remains unclear. CDR1 is MGHRA, CDR2 YSYEKL, per germline. The CDR3 has 14 amino acids. V was trimmed by 8 bases and J by 7 bases, leaving 17 bases between them. CDR3 sequence: CASHSRPHDGELFF. Here the CDR3 DNA reads TGCGCCAGCCACTCTAGACCTCACGACGGGGAGCTGTTTTTT.

This clonotype was found a few times. The chain carries TRBV12-3 or TRBV12-4 and TRBJ1-1; D is unresolved. This CDR3 is 15 amino acids long. The ends were cut back, 4 bases at V and 1 base at J, with 13 bases in the middle. The chain's CDR3 is CASSYTPIPNTEAFF. The CDR3 DNA reads TGTGCCAGCAGTTACACCCCCATTCCGAACACTGAAGCTTTCTTT.

This clonotype was detected many times. CDR3 sequence (DNA): TGTGCCAGCAGTTTAGGGACTTCTCCTAGCACAGATACGCAGTATTTT. Translation: CASSLGTSPSTDTQYF. J is TRBJ2-3 and V is TRBV12-3 or TRBV12-4; D is possibly TRBD2 (5 bases). The CDR3 is 16 residues long. V lost 1 base to trimming and J lost 0 bases, with 11 bases between them.

For this clonotype: A clone one base away is much larger, so this may be a read error. This chain connects TRBV6-5 to TRBJ2-3; possibly TRBD1 for D (5 bases). The J call may be mistaken, given a closer DNA end match to TRBJ1-5. Germline lookup yields CDR1 MNHEY and CDR2 SVGAGI. The CDR3 runs to 18 residues. This chain's CDR3 is CASSYSRATSGTTDTQHF. CDR3 nucleotide sequence: TGTGCCAGCAGTTACTCTCGGGCGACTAGCGGGACGACAGATACGCAGCATTTT.

This clonotype appeared a few times. This rearrangement joins TRBV27 to TRBJ1-1; 9 nucleotides match TRBD1. The germline V gene encodes CDR1 MNHEY and CDR2 SMNVEV (reference sequence). This CDR3 region has 14 residues. With V trimmed by 6 bases and J by 11 bases, 13 bases remained unmatched. In DNA form, the CDR3 reads TGTGCCAGCAGGCCCTTGGACAGGGGCCGAGTGGCTTTCTTT. This codes for CASRPLDRGRVAFF.

The CDR3 nucleotides read TGCGCCAGCAGCTCCTCGACGCCAGAAGAGACCCAGTACTTC. Encoded protein: CASSSSTPEETQYF. The V call is TRBV5-1, the J call TRBJ2-5; D remains ambiguous. Trimming left V 3 bases short and J 3 bases short, with 12 bases between. CDR3 length: 14 amino acids. Germline CDR1 reads SGHRS; CDR2 reads YFSETQ.

This clonotype was observed at least ten times. The chain combines TRBV28 with TRBJ2-4, with D tentatively TRBD2 (6 bases). The germline V gene encodes CDR1 MDHEN and CDR2 SYDVKM. Trimming left V 2 bases short and J 0 bases short, with 11 bases between. The CDR3 is 16 amino acids. As DNA, the CDR3 is TGTGCCAGCAGTTTACGGGGGACTCTAGCCAAAAACATTCAGTACTTC. Its protein is CASSLRGTLAKNIQYF.

The sample holds a few counts of this clonotype. This chain links TRBV9 with TRBJ1-5, with D possibly being TRBD1 (5 bases). The germline V and J ends were trimmed by 7 bases and 6 bases, with 17 bases remaining between them. This CDR3 region has 14 residues. Looked up from germline, CDR1 is SGDLS and CDR2 is YYNGEE. As DNA, the CDR3 is TGTGCCAGCGGGGCCGGTAGCGGGGCTCAGCCCCAGCATTTT. It translates to CASGAGSGAQPQHF. The full variable domain, completed using reference TRBV9 and TRBJ1-5, is DSGVTQTPKHLITATGQRVTLRCSPRSGDLSVYWYQQSLDQGLQFLIQYYNGEERAKGNILERFSAQQFPDLHSELNLSSLELGDSALYFCASGAGSGAQPQHFGDGTRLSIL.

V and J are TRBV7-3 and TRBJ2-7; 15 bases fit TRBD2. This CDR3 spans 17 amino acids. Germline V gives CDR1 SGHTA, CDR2 FQGTGA. Trimming cost V 5 bases and J 3 bases; bases outside gene matches: 8. As DNA, the CDR3 is TGTGCCAGCAGCACAGGACTAGCGGGAGGGGAGAACTACGAGCAGTACTTC. Encoded protein: CASSTGLAGGENYEQYF.